The subject of this entry is one TCR beta chain. TCRdb keeps only in-frame clones here, not all; method: immunoSEQ multiplex PCR. Of approximately 170,000 clones detected, around 90% appear once; the ten largest clones hold 4% to 6%. Germline values: CDR1 SGHRS, CDR2 YFSETQ. CDR3 length: 18 residues. The V gene end was trimmed by 3 bases and the J gene end by 0 bases; junction bases not matched to a gene: 1. This sample was taken from a study of control samples from healthy donors and cancer patients. The sample taken for sequencing was blood. This chain joins TRBV5-1 and TRBJ2-6, with TRBD2 matching over 15 bases. The TCR was taken from a woman aged 25-40 years in good health. The CDR3 DNA sequence: TGCGCCAGCAGCTCGGGACTAGCGGGGGGCTCTGGGGCCAACGTCCTGACTTTC. It translates to CASSSGLAGGSGANVLTF.